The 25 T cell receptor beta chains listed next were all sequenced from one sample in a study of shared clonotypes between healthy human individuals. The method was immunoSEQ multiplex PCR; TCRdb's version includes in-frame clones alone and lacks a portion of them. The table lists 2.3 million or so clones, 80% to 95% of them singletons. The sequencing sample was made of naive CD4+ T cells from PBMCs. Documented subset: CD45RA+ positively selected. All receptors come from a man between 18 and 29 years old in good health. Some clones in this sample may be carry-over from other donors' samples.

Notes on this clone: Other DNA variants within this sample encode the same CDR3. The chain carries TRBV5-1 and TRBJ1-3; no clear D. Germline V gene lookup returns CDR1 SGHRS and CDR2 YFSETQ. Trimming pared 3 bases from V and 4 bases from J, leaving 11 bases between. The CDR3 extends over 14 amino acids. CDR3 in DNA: TGCGCCAGCAGCTCCACATTGGGGGGAAACACCATATATTTT. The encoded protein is CASSSTLGGNTIYF. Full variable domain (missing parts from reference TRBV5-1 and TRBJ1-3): KAGVTQTPRYLIKTRGQQVTLSCSPISGHRSVSWYQQTPGQGLQFLFEYFSETQRNKGNFPGRFSGRQFSNSRSEMNVSTLELGDSALYLCASSSTLGGNTIYFGEGSWLTVV.

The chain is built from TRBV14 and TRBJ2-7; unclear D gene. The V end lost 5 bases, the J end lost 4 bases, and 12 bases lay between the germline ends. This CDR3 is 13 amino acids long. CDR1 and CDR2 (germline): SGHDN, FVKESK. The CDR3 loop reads CASSENTRYEQYF. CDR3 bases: TGTGCCAGCAGCGAAAACACCCGGTACGAGCAGTACTTC.

Here the CDR3 reads CASRGTGTRNTEAFF. In DNA form, the CDR3 reads TGTGCCAGCAGAGGGACAGGGACACGGAACACTGAAGCTTTCTTT. The V gene is TRBV6-5, the J gene TRBJ1-1, with 9 bases aligning to TRBD1. The CDR3 is made up of 15 amino acids. Unmatched junction bases numbered 6, after V lost 6 bases and J lost 1 base. CDR1 is MNHEY and CDR2 is SVGAGI in the germline V gene.

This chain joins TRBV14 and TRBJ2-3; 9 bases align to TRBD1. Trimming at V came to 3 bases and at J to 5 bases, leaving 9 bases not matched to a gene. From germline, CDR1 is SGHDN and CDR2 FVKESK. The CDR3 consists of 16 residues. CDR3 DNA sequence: TGTGCCAGCAGCCAGGGGACAGGGAGGCCCCAAGATACGCAGTATTTT. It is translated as CASSQGTGRPQDTQYF.

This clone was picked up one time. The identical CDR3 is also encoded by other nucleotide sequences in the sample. The CDR3 DNA is TGTGCCAGCAGCTTCAGGAGCACAGATACGCAGTATTTT. This translates into CASSFRSTDTQYF. V gene TRBV5-6 combines with J gene TRBJ2-3; D is undetermined. There are 13 residues in the CDR3. Germline V CDR1 and CDR2: SGHDT, YYEEEE. Trimming removed 2 bases from V and 0 bases from J, with 4 bases in between.

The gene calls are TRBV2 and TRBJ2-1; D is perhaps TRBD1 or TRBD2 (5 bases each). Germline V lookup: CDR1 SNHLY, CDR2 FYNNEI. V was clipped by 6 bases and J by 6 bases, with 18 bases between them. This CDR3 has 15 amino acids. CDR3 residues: CASRPERGRSNEQFF. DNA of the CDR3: TGTGCCAGCAGGCCGGAGAGGGGTAGATCCAATGAGCAGTTCTTC.

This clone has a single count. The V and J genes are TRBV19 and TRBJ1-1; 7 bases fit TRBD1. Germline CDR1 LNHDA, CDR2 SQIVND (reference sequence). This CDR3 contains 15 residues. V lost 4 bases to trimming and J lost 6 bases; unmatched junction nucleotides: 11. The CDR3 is CASSKGGTPGPEAFF. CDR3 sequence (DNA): TGTGCCAGTAGTAAAGGGGGCACGCCGGGGCCTGAAGCTTTCTTT.

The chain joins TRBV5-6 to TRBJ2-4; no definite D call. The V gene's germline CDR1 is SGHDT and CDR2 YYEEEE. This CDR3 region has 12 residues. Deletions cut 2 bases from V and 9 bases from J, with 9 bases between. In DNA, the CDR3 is TGTGCCAGCAGCTTCATCGGCGGCATTCAGTACTTC. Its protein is CASSFIGGIQYF.

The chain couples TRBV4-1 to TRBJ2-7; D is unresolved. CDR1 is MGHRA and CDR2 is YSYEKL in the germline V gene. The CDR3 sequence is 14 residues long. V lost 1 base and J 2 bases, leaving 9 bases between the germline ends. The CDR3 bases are TGCGCCAGCAGCCAAGGAGACTTCCCCTACGAGCAGTACTTC. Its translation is CASSQGDFPYEQYF.

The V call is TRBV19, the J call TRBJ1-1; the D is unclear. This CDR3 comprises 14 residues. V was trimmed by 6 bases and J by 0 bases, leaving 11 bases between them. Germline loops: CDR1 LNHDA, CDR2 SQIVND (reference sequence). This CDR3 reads CASSRFSLNTEAFF. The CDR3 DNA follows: TGTGCCAGTAGCCGGTTCTCTTTGAACACTGAAGCTTTCTTT.

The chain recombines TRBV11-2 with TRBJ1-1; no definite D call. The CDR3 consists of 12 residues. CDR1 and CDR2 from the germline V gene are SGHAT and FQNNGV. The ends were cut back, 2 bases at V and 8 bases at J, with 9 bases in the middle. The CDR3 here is CASSLNTLEAFF. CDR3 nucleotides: TGTGCCAGCAGCTTAAACACCTTAGAAGCTTTCTTT.

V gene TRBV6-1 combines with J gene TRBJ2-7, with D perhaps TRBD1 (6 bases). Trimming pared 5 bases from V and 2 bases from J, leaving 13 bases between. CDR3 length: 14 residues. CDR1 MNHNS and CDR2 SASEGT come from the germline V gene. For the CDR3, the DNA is TGTGCCAGCAGTAGGCAGGGGTTCACCTACGAGCAGTACTTC. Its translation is CASSRQGFTYEQYF.

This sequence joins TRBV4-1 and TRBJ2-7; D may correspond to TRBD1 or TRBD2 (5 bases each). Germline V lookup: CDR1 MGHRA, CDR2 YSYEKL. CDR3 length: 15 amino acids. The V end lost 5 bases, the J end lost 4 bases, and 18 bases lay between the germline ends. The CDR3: CASSLFQGRGYEQYF. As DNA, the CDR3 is TGCGCCAGCAGCTTATTTCAGGGAAGAGGGTACGAGCAGTACTTC.

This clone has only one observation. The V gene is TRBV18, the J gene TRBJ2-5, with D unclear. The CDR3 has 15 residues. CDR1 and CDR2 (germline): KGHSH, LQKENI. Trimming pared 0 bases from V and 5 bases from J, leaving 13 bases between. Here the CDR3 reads CASSPPRAGEETQYF. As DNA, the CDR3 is TGTGCCAGCTCACCACCCCGGGCAGGCGAGGAGACCCAGTACTTC.

CDR3 amino acids: CASSSLAGGPHEQYF. The DNA for the CDR3 is TGTGCCAGCAGTTCTCTAGCGGGAGGGCCCCACGAGCAGTACTTC. The chain couples TRBV28 to TRBJ2-7, with 12 bases aligning to TRBD2. The germline gives CDR1 MDHEN, CDR2 SYDVKM. There are 15 residues in the CDR3. Trimming took 4 bases from V and 5 from J; bases not matched to a gene: 6.

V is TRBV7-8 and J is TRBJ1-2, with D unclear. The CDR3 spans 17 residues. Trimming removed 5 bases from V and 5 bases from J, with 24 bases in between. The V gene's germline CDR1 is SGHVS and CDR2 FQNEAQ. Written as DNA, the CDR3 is TGTGCCAGCAGCCCCCGTCCGACTGGGGTTGGGAGTTATGGCTACACCTTC. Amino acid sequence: CASSPRPTGVGSYGYTF.

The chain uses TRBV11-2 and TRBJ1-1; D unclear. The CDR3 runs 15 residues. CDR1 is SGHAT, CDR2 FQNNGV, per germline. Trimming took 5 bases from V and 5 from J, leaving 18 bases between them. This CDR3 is CASSPTRTGMTEAFF. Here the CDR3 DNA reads TGTGCCAGCAGCCCGACCCGGACCGGTATGACTGAAGCTTTCTTT.

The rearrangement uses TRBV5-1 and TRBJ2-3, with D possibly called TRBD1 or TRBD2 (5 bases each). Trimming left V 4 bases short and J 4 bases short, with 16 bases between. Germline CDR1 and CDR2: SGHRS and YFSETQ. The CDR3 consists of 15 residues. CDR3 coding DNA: TGCGCCAGCAGCGGGATCGGGGTAGGGGCAGATACGCAGTATTTT. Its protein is CASSGIGVGADTQYF.

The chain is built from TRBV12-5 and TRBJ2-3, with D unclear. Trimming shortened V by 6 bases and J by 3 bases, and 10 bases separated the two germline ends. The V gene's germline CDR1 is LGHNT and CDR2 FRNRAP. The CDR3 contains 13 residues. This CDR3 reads CASGTLGTDTQYF. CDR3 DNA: TGTGCTAGTGGGACGTTAGGGACAGATACGCAGTATTTT.

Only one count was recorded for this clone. For the CDR3, the DNA is TGCGCCAGCAGCCAAGACCTGGGGGCCTCTGGAAACACCATATATTTT. This codes for CASSQDLGASGNTIYF. The V call is TRBV4-3, the J call TRBJ1-3; possible D gene TRBD1, 6 bases. V was pared by 0 bases and J by 0 bases, with 9 bases between. CDR1 and CDR2 from the germline V gene are LGHNA and YSLEER. This CDR3 is built from 16 residues.

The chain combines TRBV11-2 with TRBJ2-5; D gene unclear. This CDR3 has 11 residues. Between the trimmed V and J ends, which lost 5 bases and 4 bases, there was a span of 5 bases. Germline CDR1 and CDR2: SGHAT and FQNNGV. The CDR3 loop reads CASSQRETQYF. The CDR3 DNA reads TGTGCCAGCAGCCAGAGAGAGACCCAGTACTTC.

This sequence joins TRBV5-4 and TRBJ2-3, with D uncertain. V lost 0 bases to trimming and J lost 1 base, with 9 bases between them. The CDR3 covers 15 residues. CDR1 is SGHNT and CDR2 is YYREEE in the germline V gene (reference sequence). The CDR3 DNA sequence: TGTGCCAGCAGCTTGGCGGGTGTCCGCACAGATACGCAGTATTTT. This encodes CASSLAGVRTDTQYF.

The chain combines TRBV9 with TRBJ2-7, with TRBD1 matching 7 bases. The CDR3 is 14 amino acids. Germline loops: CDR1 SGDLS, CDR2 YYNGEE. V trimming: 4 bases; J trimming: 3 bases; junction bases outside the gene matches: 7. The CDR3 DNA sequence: TGTGCCAGCAGCCCGGGACAGTTATTCTACGAGCAGTACTTC. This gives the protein CASSPGQLFYEQYF.

CDR3 sequence (DNA): TGTGCCAGCAGCACAAGGCAGGGCGTGGACGGCAAAAACATTCAGTACTTC. Residues: CASSTRQGVDGKNIQYF. The rearrangement links TRBV5-4 to TRBJ2-4; TRBD1 is a possible D gene (5 bases). The germline V gene encodes CDR1 SGHNT and CDR2 YYREEE (reference sequence). V was pared by 4 bases and J by 3 bases, with 20 bases between. The CDR3 is 17 amino acids. The full variable domain, in which reference TRBV5-4 and TRBJ2-4 provide the parts outside the CDR3, is ETGVTQSPTHLIKTRGQQVTLRCSSQSGHNTVSWYQQALGQGPQFIFQYYREEENGRGNFPPRFSGLQFPNYSSELNVNALELDDSALYLCASSTRQGVDGKNIQYFGAGTRLSVL.

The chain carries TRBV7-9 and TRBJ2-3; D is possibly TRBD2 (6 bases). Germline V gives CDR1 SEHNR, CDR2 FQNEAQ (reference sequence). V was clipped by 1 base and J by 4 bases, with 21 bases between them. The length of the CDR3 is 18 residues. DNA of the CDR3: TGTGCCAGCAGCTTAGGTTTAGCTTACGGGAGCTTACCAGATACGCAGTATTTT. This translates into CASSLGLAYGSLPDTQYF.